A selection of T cell receptor beta chains follows, all from one sample in a study of regulatory T cells in long-lasting Graves disease. TCRdb called the multiplex PCR reads again in MiXCR, with one record for every CDR3 protein. This sample yields about 530,000 distinct CDR3 sequences, of which about 16% are seen a single time; around a quarter belongs to the top ten. The same data also contributed to another study, on T cells in Graves' hyperthyroidism and ophthalmopathy.

The sample consisted of peripheral blood mononuclear cells (PBMCs), taken at new diagnosis, from a patient treated with antithyroid drugs. Every receptor here comes from a woman aged 35-60 years with Graves disease. Each CDR3 is given with its conserved first and last residue. The order of the fields is CDR3 DNA, CDR3 protein, clone size, D gene, V gene, J gene. A D gene is named only where the DNA matches it firmly. The size of a clone is reported for some rows only, either as once, few or many, or as a class for expanded clones.

TGTGCCAGCGGGACTCATAGCGGGGGGATTAGTTCCTACAATGAGCAGTTCTTC	CASGTHSGGISSYNEQFF	many	TRBD2	TRBV2	TRBJ2-1
TGTGCCAGCAGAACCCTGGGGCGTTCCGGGGAGCTGTTTTTT	CASRTLGRSGELFF	-	-	TRBV6-2/TRBV6-3	TRBJ2-2
TGCGCCAGCAGCTCCACATCGTCTTCGGGCAATGAGCAGTTCTTC	CASSSTSSSGNEQFF	many	-	TRBV5-1	TRBJ2-1
TGCGCCAGCAGCCTTTCCCCGTCGCGAGCTACCACAGATACGCAGTATTTT	CASSLSPSRATTDTQYF	-	-	TRBV7-9	TRBJ2-3
TGTGCCAGCAGTCAGAGACCCGGGACAGCGGAAGCTTTCTTT	CASSQRPGTAEAFF	many	TRBD1	TRBV6-2/TRBV6-3	TRBJ1-1
TGTGCCAGCAGCTTAGTGGCGGGCGGGGGAGCCTACGAGCAGTACTTC	CASSLVAGGGAYEQYF	many	TRBD2	TRBV7-2	TRBJ2-7
TGCGCCAGCAGCTTCTCCCTACAGGGAGACACTGAAGCTTTCTTT	CASSFSLQGDTEAFF	-	-	TRBV5-1	TRBJ1-1
TGTGCCATCAGCCCGGGACAGGATAATGAAAAACTGTTTTTT	CAISPGQDNEKLFF	few	TRBD1	TRBV10-3	TRBJ1-4
TGTGCCAGCAAAATGGGTCGGGTAGAGACCCAGTACTTC	CASKMGRVETQYF	many	-	TRBV28	TRBJ2-5
TGTGCCAGTCACAGGGATTCTAACTATGGCTACACCTTC	CASHRDSNYGYTF	many	-	TRBV6-1	TRBJ1-2
TGTGCCAGCAGCCAGGGGGCGGGTGGCGTTGAAAAACTGTTTTTT	CASSQGAGGVEKLFF	-	TRBD1	TRBV7-9	TRBJ1-4
TGTGCCAGCAAGGGGACCAATCAGCCCCAGCATTTT	CASKGTNQPQHF	many	-	TRBV6-1	TRBJ1-5
TGTGCCACCAGTGATGGACTGGGACAGGGTAAAGAGACCCAGTACTTC	CATSDGLGQGKETQYF	few	TRBD1	TRBV24-1	TRBJ2-5
TGTGCCAGCAGCCCCGGGGGTCCATCCTACAATGAGCAGTTCTTC	CASSPGGPSYNEQFF	many	-	TRBV7-9	TRBJ2-1